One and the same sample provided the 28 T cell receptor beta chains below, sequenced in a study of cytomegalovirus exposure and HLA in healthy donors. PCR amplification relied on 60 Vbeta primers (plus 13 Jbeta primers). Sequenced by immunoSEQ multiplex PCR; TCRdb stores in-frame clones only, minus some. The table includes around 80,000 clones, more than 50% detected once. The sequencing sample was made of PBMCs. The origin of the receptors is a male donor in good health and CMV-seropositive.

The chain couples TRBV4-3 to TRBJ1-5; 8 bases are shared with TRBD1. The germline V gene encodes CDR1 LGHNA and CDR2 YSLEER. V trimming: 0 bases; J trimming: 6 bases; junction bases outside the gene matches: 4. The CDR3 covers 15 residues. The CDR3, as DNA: TGCGCCAGCAGCCAAGAAACAGGGGGAGCTCAGCCCCAGCATTTT. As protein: CASSQETGGAQPQHF.

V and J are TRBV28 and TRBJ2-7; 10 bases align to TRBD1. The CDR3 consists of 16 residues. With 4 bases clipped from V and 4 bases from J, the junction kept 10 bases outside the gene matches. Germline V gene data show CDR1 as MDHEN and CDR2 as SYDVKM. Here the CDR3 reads CASSSGPWTGGYEQYF. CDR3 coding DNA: TGTGCCAGCAGTTCTGGGCCCTGGACAGGGGGATACGAGCAGTACTTC.

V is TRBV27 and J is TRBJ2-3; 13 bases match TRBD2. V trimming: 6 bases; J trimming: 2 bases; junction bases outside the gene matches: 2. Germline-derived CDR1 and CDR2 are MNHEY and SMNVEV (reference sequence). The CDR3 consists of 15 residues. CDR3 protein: CASRGLAGNTDTQYF. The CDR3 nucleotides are TGTGCCAGCAGGGGACTAGCGGGAAACACAGATACGCAGTATTTT.

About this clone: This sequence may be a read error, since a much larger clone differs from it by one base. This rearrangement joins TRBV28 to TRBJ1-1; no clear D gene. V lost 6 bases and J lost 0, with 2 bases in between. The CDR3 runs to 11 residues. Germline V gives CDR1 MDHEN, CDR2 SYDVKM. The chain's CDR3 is CASSVNTEAFF. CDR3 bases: TGTGCCAGCAGCGTGAACACTGAAGCTTTCTTT.

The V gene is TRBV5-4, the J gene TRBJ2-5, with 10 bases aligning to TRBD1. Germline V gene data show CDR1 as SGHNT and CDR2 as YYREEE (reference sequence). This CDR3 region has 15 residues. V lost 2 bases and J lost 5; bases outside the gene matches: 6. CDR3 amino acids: CASSLPGQGTETQYF. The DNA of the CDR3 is TGTGCCAGCAGCTTACCGGGACAGGGGACGGAGACCCAGTACTTC.

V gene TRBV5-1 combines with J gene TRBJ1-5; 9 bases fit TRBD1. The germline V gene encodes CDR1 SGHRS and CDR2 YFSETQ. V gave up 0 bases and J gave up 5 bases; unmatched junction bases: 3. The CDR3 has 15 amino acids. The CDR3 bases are TGCGCCAGCAGCTTGGGGGACAGGGAAGATCAGCCCCAGCATTTT. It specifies CASSLGDREDQPQHF.

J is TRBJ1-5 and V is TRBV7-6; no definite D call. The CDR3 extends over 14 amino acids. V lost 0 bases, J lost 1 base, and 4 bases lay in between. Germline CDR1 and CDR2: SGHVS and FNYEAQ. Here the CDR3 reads CASSLAESNQPQHF. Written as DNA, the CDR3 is TGTGCCAGCAGCTTAGCAGAGAGCAATCAGCCCCAGCATTTT.

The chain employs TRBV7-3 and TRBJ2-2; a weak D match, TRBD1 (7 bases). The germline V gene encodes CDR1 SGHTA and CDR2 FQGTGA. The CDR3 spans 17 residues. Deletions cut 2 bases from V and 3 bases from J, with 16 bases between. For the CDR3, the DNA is TGTGCCAGCAGCTTAGGTCCTCCAGGGGGGCACACCGGGGAGCTGTTTTTT. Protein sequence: CASSLGPPGGHTGELFF.

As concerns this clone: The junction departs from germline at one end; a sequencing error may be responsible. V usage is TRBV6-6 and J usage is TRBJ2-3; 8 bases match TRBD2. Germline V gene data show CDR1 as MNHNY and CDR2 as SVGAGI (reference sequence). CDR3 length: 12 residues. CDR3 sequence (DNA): TGTGCCACCTGGACTAGCACGGATACGCAGTATTTT. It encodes CATWTSTDTQYF.

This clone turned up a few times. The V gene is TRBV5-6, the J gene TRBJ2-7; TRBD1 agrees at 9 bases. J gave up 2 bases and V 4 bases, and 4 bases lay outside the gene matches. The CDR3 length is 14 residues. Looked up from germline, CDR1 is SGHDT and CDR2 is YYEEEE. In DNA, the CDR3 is TGTGCCAGCAGCACGGGACAGGGTACCTACGAGCAGTACTTC. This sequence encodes CASSTGQGTYEQYF.

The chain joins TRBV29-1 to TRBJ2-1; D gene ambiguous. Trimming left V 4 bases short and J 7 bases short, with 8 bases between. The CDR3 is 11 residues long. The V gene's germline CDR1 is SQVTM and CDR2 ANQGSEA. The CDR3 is CSVAPENEQFF. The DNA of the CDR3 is TGCAGCGTTGCCCCGGAGAATGAGCAGTTCTTC.

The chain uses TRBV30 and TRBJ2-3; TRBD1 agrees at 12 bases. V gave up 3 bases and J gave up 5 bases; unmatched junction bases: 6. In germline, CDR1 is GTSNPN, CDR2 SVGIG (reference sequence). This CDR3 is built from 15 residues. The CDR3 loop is CAWSAGTGGLDTQYF. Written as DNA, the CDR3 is TGTGCCTGGAGCGCCGGGACAGGGGGCCTAGATACGCAGTATTTT.

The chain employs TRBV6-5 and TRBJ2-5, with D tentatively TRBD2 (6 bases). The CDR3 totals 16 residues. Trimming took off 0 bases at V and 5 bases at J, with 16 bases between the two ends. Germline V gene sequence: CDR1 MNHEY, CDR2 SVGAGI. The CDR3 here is CASSYSNGGKGETQYF. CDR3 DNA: TGTGCCAGCAGTTACTCGAATGGGGGGAAGGGGGAGACCCAGTACTTC.

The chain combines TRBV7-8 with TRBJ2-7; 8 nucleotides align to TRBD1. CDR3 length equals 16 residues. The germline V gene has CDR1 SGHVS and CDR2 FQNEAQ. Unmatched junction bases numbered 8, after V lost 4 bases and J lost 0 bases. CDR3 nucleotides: TGTGCCAGCAGCTCCGGACAGGGAGGTCACTCCTACGAGCAGTACTTC. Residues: CASSSGQGGHSYEQYF.

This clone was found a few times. The CDR3 region has the DNA TGCGCCAGCAGCTCCGGGGGGACTGGAAACACCATATATTTT. As protein: CASSSGGTGNTIYF. The rearrangement uses TRBV5-1 and TRBJ1-3, with TRBD1 as a possible D gene (5 bases). The CDR3 runs 14 residues. The germline gives CDR1 SGHRS, CDR2 YFSETQ. Trimming shortened V by 3 bases and J by 2 bases, and 9 bases separated the two germline ends.

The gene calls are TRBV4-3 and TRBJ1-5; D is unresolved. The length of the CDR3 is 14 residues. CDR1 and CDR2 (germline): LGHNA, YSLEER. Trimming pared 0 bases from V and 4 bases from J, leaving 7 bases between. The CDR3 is CASSQDPLNQPQHF. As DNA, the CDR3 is TGCGCCAGCAGCCAAGATCCCCTGAATCAGCCCCAGCATTTT.

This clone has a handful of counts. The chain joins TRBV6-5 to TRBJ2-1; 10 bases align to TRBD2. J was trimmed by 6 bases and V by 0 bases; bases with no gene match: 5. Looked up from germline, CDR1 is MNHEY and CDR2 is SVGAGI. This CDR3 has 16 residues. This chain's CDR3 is CASSYSIAGGPNEQFF. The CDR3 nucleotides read TGTGCCAGCAGTTACTCGATAGCGGGGGGCCCCAATGAGCAGTTCTTC.

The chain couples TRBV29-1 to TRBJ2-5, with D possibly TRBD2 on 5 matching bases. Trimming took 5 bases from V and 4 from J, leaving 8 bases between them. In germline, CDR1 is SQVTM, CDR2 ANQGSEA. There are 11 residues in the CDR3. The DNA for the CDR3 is TGCAGCGTTCCCGCGGGAGAGACCCAGTACTTC. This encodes CSVPAGETQYF.

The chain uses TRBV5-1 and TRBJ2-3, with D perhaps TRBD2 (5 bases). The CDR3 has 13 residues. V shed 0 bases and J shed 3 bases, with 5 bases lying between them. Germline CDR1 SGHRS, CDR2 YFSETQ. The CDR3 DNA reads TGCGCCAGCAGCTTGGCGGGGACAGATACGCAGTATTTT. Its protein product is CASSLAGTDTQYF.

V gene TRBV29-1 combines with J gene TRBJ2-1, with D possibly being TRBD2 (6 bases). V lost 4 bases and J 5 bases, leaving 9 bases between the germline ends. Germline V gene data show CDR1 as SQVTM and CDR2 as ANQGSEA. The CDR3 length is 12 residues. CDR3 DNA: TGCAGCGTTGGGAGGAGGGACAATGAGCAGTTCTTC. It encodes CSVGRRDNEQFF.

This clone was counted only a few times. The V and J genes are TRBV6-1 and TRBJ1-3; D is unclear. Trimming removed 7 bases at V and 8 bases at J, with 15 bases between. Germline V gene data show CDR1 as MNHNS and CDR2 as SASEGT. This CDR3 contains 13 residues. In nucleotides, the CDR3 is TGTGCCAGCAAGCCGGCCTCGGAGGACACCATATATTTT. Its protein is CASKPASEDTIYF.

CDR3 sequence: CASSLQPQAEQYF. The CDR3, as DNA: TGCGCCAGCAGCTTACAGCCTCAGGCCGAGCAGTACTTC. This chain uses TRBV5-1 with TRBJ2-7; D gene ambiguous. This CDR3 spans 13 amino acids. Germline V gene sequence: CDR1 SGHRS, CDR2 YFSETQ. With 2 bases removed from V and 6 bases from J, the gap between germline ends came to 12 bases.

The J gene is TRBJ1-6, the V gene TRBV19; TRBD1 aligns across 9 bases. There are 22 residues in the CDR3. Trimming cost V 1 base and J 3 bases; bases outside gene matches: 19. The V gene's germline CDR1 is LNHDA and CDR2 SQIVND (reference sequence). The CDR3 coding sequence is TGTGCCAGTAGTATAGGTCCCGGGACAGGGCTGGGAGCGGATCACTATAATTCACCCCTCCACTTT. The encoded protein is CASSIGPGTGLGADHYNSPLHF.

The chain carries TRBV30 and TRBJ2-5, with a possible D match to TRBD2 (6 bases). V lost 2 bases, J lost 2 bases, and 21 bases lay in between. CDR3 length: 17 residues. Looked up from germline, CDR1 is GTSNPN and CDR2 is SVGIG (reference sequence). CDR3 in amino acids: CAWSWRDHARPQETQYF. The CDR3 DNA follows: TGTGCCTGGAGTTGGAGGGACCACGCAAGACCTCAAGAGACCCAGTACTTC.

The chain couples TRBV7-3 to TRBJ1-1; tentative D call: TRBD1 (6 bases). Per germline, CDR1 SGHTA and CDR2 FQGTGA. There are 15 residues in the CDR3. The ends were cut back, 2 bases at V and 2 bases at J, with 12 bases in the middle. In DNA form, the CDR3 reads TGTGCCAGCAGCTTAGGACAGATCATAAACACTGAAGCTTTCTTT. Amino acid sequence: CASSLGQIINTEAFF.

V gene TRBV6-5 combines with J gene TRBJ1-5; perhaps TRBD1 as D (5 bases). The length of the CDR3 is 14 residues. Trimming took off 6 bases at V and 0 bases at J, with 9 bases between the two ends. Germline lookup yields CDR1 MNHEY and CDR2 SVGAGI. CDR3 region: CASSRDYSNQPQHF. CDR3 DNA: TGTGCCAGCAGCAGGGATTATAGCAATCAGCCCCAGCATTTT.

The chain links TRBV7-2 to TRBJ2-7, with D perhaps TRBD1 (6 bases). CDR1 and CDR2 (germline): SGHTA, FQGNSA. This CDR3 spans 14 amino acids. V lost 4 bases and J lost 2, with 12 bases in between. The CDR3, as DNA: TGTGCCAGCAGCTCACAGGGTTTAGCCTACGAGCAGTACTTC. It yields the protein CASSSQGLAYEQYF. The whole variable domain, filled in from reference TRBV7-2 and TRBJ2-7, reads GAGVSQSPSNKVTEKGKDVELRCDPISGHTALYWYRQSLGQGLEFLIYFQGNSAPDKSGLPSDRFSAERTGGSVSTLTIQRTQQEDSAVYLCASSSQGLAYEQYFGPGTRLTVT.

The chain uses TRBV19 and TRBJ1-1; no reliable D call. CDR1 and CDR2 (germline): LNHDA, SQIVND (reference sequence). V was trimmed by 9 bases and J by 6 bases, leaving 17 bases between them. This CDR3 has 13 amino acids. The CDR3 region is CASRWGGFAEAFF. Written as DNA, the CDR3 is TGTGCCAGCCGCTGGGGAGGTTTCGCTGAAGCTTTCTTT.